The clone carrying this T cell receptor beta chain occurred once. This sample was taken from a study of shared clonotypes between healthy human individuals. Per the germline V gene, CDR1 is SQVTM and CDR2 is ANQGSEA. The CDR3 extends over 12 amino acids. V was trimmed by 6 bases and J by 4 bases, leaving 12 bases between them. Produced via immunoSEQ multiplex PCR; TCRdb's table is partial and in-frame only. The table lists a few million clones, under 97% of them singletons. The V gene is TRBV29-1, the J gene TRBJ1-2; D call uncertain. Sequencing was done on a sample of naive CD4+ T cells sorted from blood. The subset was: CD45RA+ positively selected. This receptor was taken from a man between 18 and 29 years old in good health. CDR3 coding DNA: TGCAGCGTGAGGGCCATGGGCTATGGCTACACCTTC. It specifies CSVRAMGYGYTF.